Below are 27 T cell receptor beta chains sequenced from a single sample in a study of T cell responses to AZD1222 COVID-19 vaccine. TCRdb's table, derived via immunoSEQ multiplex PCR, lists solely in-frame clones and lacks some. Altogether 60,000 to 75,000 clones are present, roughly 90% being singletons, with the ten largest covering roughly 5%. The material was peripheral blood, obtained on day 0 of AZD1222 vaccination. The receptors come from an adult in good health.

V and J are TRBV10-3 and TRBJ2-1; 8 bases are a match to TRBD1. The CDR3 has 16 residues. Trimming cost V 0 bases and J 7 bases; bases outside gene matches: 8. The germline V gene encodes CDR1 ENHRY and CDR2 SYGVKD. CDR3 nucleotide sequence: TGTGCCATCAGTGAGTCACCGGCAGGGGGCCAGAATGAGCAGTTCTTC. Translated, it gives CAISESPAGGQNEQFF.

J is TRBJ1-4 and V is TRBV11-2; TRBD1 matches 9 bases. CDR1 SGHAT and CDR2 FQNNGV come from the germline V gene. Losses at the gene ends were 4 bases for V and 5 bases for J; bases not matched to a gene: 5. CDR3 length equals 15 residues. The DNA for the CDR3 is TGTGCCAGCAGCTCTCCAGACAGGGGGAATGAAAAACTGTTTTTT. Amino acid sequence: CASSSPDRGNEKLFF. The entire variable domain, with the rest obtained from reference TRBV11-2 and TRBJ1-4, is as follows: EAGVAQSPRYKIIEKRQSVAFWCNPISGHATLYWYQQILGQGPKLLIQFQNNGVVDDSQLPKDRFSAERLKGVDSTLKIQPAKLEDSAVYLCASSSPDRGNEKLFFGSGTQLSVL.

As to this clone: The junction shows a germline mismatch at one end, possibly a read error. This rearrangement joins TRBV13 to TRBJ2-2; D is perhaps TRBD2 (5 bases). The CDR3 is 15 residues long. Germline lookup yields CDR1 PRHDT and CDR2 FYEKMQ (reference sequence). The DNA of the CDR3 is TGTGCCAGCAGCCTAGGAGGAACGAACACCGGGGAGCTGTTTTTT. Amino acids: CASSLGGTNTGELFF.

The CDR3 DNA sequence: TGTGCCAGCAGTGGACAGGGAAAATTTACCCTCCACTTT. Residues: CASSGQGKFTLHF. V gene TRBV12-3 or TRBV12-4 combines with J gene TRBJ1-6, with 8 positions matching TRBD1. The CDR3 contains 13 residues. The V gene end was trimmed by 5 bases and the J gene end by 14 bases; junction bases not matched to a gene: 8.

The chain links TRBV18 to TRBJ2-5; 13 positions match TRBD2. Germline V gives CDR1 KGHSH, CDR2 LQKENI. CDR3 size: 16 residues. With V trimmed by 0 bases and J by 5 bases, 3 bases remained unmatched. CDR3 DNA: TGTGCCAGCTCACCACCGGGACTAGCGGGGAGTGAGACCCAGTACTTC. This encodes CASSPPGLAGSETQYF.

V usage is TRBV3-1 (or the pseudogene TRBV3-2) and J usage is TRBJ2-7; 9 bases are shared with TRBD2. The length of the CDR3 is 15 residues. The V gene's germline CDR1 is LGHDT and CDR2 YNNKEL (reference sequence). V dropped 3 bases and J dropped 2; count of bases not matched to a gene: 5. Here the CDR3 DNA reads TGTGCCAGCAGCCACCAACTAGCGGGCCCCTACGAGCAGTACTTC. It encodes CASSHQLAGPYEQYF.

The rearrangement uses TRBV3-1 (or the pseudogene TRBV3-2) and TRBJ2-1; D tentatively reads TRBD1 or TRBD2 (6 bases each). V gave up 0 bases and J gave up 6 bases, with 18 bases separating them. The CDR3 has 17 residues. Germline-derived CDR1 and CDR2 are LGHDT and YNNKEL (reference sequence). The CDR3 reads CASSQERGPLRGNEQFF. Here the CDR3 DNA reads TGTGCCAGCAGCCAAGAGCGGGGACCCCTCAGGGGCAATGAGCAGTTCTTC.

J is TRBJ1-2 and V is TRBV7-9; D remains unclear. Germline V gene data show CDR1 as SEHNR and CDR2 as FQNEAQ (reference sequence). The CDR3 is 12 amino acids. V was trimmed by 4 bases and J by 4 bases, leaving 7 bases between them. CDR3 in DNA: TGTGCCAGCAGCTCTCAACGCTATGGCTACACCTTC. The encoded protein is CASSSQRYGYTF.

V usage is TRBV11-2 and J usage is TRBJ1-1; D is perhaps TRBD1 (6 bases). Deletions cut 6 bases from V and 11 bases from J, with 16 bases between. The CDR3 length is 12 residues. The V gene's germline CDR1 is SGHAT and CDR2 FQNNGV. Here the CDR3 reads CASSGWGTGAFF. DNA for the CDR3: TGTGCCAGCAGTGGGTGGGGCACAGGGGCTTTCTTT.

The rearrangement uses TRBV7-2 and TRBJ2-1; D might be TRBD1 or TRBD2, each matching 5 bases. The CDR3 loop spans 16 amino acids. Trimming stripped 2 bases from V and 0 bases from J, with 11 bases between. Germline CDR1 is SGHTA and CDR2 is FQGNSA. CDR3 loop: CASSLWGSSSYNEQFF. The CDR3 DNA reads TGTGCCAGCAGCTTATGGGGGTCGAGCTCCTACAATGAGCAGTTCTTC. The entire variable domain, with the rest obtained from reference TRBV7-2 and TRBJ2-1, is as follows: GAGVSQSPSNKVTEKGKDVELRCDPISGHTALYWYRQSLGQGLEFLIYFQGNSAPDKSGLPSDRFSAERTGGSVSTLTIQRTQQEDSAVYLCASSLWGSSSYNEQFFGPGTRLTVL.

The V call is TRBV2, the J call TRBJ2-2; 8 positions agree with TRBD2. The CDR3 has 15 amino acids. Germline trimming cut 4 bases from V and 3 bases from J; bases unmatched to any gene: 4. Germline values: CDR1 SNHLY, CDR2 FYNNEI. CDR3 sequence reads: CASSAGGAYTGELFF. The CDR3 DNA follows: TGTGCCAGCAGTGCCGGGGGGGCCTACACCGGGGAGCTGTTTTTT.

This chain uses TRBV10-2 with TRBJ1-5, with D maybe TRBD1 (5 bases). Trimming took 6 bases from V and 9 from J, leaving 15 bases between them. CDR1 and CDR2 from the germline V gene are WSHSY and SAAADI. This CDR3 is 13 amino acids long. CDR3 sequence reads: CASSGTGLLPQHF. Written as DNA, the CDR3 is TGCGCCAGCAGCGGGACTGGACTTTTGCCCCAGCATTTT.

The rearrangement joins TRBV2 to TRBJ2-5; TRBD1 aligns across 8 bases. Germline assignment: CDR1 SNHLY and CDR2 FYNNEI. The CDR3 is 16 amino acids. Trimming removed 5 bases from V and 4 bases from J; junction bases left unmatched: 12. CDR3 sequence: CASSRSRQGARETQYF. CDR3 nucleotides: TGTGCCAGCAGTAGGTCCCGCCAGGGGGCTAGAGAGACCCAGTACTTC.

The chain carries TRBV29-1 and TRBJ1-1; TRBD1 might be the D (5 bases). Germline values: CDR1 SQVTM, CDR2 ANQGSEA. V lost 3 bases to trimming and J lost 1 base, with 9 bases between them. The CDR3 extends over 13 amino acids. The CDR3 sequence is CSVEQGGNTEAFF. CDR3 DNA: TGCAGCGTTGAGCAGGGCGGGAACACTGAAGCTTTCTTT. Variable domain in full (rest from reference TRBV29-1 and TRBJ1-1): SAVISQKPSRDICQRGTSLTIQCQVDSQVTMMFWYRQQPGQSLTLIATANQGSEATYESGFVIDKFPISRPNLTFSTLTVSNMSPEDSSIYLCSVEQGGNTEAFFGQGTRLTVV.

In DNA, the CDR3 is TGTGCCAGCAGCTGGACAGGAGATGGCTACACCTTC. Protein: CASSWTGDGYTF. This sequence joins TRBV3-1 (or the pseudogene TRBV3-2) and TRBJ1-2; 7 nucleotides line up with TRBD1. In germline, CDR1 is LGHDT, CDR2 YNNKEL (reference sequence). V dropped 5 bases and J dropped 6; count of bases not matched to a gene: 3. The CDR3 has 12 residues.

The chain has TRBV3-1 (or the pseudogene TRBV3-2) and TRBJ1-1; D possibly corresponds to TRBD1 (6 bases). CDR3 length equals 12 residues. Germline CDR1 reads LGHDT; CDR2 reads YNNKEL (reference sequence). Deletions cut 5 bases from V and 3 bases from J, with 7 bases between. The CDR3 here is CASSDRYTEAFF. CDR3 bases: TGTGCCAGCAGCGACAGGTACACTGAAGCTTTCTTT.

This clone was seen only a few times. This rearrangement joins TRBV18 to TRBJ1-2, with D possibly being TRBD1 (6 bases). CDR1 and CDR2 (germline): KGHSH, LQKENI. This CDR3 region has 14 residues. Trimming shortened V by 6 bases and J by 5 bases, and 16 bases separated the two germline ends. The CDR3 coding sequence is TGTGCCAGCTCGCCCGCCTTGGGGGCGTATGGCTACACCTTC. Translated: CASSPALGAYGYTF.

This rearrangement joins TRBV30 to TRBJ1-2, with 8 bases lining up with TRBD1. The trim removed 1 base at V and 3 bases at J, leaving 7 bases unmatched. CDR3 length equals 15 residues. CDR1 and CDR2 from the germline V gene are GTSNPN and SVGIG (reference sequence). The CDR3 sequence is CAWSAPGQGYYGYTF. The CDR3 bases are TGTGCCTGGAGTGCGCCAGGACAGGGATACTATGGCTACACCTTC. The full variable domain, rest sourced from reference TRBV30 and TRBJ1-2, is SQTIHQWPATLVQPVGSPLSLECTVEGTSNPNLYWYRQAAGRGLQLLFYSVGIGQISSEVPQNLSASRPQDRQFILSSKKLLLSDSGFYLCAWSAPGQGYYGYTFGSGTRLTVV.

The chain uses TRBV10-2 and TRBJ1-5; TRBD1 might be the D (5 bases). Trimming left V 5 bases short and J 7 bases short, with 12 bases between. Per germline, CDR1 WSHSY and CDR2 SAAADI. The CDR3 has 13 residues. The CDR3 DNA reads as TGCGCCAGCAGTCAGGGAGGAGGGCAGCCCCAGCATTTT. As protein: CASSQGGGQPQHF.

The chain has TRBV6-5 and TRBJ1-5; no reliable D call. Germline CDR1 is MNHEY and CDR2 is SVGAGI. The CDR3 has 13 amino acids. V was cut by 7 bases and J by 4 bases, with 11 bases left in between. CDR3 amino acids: CASTEDGNQPQHF. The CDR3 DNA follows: TGTGCCAGCACGGAAGACGGTAATCAGCCCCAGCATTTT.

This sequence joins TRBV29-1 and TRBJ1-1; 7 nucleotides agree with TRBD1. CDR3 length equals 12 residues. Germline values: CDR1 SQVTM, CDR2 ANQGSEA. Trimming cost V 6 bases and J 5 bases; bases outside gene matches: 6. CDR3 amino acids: CSVLQGGTEAFF. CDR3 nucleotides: TGCAGCGTGCTTCAGGGGGGGACTGAAGCTTTCTTT.

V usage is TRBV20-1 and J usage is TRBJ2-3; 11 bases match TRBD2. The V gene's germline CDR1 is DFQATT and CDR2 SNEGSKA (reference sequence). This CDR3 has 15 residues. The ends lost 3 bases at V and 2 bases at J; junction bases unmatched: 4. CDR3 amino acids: CSASLAGGSTDTQYF. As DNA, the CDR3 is TGCAGTGCTAGTTTAGCGGGGGGGTCCACAGATACGCAGTATTTT.

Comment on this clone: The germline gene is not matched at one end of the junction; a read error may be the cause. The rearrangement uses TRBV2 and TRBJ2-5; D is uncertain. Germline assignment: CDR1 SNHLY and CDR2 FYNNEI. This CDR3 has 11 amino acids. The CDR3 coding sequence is TGTGCCAGCAGTGTGTCGTGGGCTGCCAACTTC. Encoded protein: CASSVSWAANF.

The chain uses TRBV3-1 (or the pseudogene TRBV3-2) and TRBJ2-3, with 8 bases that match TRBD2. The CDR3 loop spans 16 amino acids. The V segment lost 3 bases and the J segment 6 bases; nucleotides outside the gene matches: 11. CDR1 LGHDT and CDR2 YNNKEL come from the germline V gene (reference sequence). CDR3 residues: CASSQRASGPQDTQYF. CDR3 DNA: TGTGCCAGCAGCCAGAGGGCTAGCGGGCCCCAGGATACGCAGTATTTT.

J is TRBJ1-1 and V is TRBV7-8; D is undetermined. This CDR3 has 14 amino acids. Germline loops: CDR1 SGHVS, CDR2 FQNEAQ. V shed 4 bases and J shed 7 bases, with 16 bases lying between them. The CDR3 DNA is TGTGCCAGCAGCTCTAATCGGGTATCCCTTGAAGCTTTCTTT. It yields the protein CASSSNRVSLEAFF.

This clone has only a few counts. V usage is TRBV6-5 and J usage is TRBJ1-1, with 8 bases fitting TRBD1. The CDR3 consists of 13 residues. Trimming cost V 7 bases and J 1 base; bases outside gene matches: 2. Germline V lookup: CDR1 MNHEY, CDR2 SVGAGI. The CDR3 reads CASKGTGNTEAFF. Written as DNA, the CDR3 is TGTGCCAGCAAAGGGACAGGGAACACTGAAGCTTTCTTT.

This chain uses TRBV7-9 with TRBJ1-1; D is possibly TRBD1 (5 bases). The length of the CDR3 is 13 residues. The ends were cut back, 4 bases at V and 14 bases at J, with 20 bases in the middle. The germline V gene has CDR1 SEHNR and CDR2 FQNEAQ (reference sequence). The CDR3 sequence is CASSSGGDRPVFF. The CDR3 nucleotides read TGTGCCAGCAGCTCGGGGGGTGACCGACCTGTCTTCTTT.